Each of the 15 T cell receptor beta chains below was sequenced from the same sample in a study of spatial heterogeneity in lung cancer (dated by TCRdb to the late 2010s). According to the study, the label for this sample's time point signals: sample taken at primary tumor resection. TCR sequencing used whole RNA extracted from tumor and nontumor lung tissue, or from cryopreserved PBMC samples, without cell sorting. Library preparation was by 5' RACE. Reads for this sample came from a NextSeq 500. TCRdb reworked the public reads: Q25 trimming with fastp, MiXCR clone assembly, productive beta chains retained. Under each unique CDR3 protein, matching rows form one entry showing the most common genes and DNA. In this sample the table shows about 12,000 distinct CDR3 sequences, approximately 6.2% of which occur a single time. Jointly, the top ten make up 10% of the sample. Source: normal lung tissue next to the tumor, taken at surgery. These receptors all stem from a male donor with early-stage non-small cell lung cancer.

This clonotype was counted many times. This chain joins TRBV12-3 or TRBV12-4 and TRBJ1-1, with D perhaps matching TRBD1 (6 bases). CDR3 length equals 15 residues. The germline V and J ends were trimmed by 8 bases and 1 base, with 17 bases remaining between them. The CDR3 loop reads CASAQTGLGNTEAFF. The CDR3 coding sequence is TGTGCCAGCGCCCAAACAGGGTTGGGGAACACTGAAGCTTTCTTT.

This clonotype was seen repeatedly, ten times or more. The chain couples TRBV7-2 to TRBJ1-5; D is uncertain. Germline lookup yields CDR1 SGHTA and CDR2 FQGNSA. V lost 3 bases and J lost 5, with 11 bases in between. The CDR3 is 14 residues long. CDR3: CASSFGGSHQPQHF. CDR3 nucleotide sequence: TGTGCCAGCAGCTTCGGCGGGAGTCATCAGCCCCAGCATTTT.

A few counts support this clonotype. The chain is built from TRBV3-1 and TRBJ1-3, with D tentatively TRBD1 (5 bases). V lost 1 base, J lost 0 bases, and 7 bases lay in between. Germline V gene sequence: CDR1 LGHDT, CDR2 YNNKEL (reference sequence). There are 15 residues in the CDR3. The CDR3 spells CASSQGTRSGNTIYF. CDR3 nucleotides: TGTGCCAGCAGCCAAGGGACACGCTCTGGAAACACCATATATTTT.

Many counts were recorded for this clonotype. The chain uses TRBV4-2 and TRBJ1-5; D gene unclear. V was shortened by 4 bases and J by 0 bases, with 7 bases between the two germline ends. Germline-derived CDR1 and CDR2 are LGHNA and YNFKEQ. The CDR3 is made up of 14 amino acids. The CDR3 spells CASSLTDSNQPQHF. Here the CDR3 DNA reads TGTGCCAGCAGCCTAACGGATAGCAATCAGCCCCAGCATTTT.

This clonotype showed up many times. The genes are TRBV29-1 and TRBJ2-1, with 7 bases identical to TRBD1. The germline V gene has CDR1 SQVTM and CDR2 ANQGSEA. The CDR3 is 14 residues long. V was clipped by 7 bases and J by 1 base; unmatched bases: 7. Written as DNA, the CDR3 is TGCAGCGGGGGGACGGGACAGTCCTACAATGAGCAGTTCTTC. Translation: CSGGTGQSYNEQFF.

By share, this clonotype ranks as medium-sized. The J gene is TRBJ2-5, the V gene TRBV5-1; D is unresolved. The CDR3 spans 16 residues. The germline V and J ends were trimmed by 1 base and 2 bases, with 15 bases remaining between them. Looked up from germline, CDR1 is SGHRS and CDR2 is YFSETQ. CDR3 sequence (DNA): TGCGCCAGCAGCTTGTCTTCGGACGGGTCTCAAGAGACCCAGTACTTC. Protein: CASSLSSDGSQETQYF.

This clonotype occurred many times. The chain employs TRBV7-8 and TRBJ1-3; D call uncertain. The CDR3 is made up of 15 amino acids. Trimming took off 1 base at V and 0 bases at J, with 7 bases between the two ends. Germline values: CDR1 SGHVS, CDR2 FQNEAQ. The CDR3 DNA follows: TGTGCCAGCAGCTTAGATACCAGCTCTGGAAACACCATATATTTT. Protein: CASSLDTSSGNTIYF.

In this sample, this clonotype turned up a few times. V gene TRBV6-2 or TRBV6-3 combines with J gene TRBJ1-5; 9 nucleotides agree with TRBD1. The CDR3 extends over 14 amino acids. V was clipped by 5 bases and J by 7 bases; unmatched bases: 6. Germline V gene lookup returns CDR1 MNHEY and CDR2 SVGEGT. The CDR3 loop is CASSLQGARQPQHF. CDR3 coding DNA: TGTGCCAGCAGTCTACAGGGGGCTCGCCAGCCCCAGCATTTT.

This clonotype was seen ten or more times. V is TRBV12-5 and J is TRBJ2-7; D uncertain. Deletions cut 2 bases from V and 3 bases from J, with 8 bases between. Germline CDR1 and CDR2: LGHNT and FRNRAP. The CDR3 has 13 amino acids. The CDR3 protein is CASGLTTSYEQYF. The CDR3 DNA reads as TGTGCTAGTGGTTTGACGACGAGCTACGAGCAGTACTTC.

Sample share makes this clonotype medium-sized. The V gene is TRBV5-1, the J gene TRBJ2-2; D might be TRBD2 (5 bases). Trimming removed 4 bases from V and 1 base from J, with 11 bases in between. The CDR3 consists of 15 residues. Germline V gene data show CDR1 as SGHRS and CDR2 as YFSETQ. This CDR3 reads CASSVGLQNTGELFF. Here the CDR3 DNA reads TGCGCCAGCAGCGTCGGACTGCAGAACACCGGGGAGCTGTTTTTT.

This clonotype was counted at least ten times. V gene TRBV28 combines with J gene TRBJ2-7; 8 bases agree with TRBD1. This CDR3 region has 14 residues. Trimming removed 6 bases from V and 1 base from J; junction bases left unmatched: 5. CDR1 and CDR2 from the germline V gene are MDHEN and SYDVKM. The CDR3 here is CASSPGQASYEQYF. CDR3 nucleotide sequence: TGTGCCAGCAGCCCGGGACAGGCGTCCTACGAGCAGTACTTC.

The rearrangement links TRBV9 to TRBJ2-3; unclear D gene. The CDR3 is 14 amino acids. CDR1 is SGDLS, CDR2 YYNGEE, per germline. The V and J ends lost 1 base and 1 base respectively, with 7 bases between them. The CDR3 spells CASSVQSGTDTQYF. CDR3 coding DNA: TGTGCCAGCAGCGTACAGTCTGGCACAGATACGCAGTATTTT.

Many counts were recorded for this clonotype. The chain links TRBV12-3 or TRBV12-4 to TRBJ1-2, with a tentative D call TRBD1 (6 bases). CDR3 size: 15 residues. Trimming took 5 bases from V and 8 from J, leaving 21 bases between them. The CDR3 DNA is TGTGCCAGCAGTCTAGGCAACAGGGCTGAATTGGGCTACACCTTC. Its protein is CASSLGNRAELGYTF.

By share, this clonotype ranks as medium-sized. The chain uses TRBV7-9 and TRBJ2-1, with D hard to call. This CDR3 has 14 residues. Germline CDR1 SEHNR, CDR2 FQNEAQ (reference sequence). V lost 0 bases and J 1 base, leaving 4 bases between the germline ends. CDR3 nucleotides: TGTGCCAGCAGCTTAGCGGGGTCCTACAATGAGCAGTTCTTC. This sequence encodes CASSLAGSYNEQFF.

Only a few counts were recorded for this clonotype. CDR3 loop: CASNTGSRAEGYTF. The CDR3 nucleotides are TGTGCCAGCAACACCGGATCCCGGGCCGAGGGCTACACCTTC. The gene calls are TRBV27 and TRBJ1-2; unclear D gene. There are 14 residues in the CDR3. Per the germline V gene, CDR1 is MNHEY and CDR2 is SMNVEV (reference sequence). Between the trimmed V and J ends, which lost 7 bases and 8 bases, there was a span of 20 bases.